Each of the 22 T cell receptor beta chains below was sequenced from the same sample in a study of technical replicates of blood from a few donors. Only in-frame clones appear in the TCRdb table, and some are missing; sequencing was by immunoSEQ multiplex PCR. The sample shows approximately 78,000 clones, roughly 90% of them seen only once. The sample consisted of T cells isolated from PBMCs. The origin of the receptors is a human donor in good health.

V usage is TRBV29-1 and J usage is TRBJ2-3, with 10 bases that match TRBD2. CDR3 size: 14 residues. In germline, CDR1 is SQVTM, CDR2 ANQGSEA. V was clipped by 5 bases and J by 4 bases; unmatched bases: 6. CDR3 sequence: CSVSSGRSADTQYF. DNA for the CDR3: TGCAGCGTTTCTAGCGGGAGAAGCGCAGATACGCAGTATTTT.

This chain connects TRBV30 to TRBJ2-1; 7 nucleotides line up with TRBD2. Trimming took 1 base from V and 8 from J; bases not matched to a gene: 20. Germline CDR1 GTSNPN, CDR2 SVGIG (reference sequence). This CDR3 contains 18 residues. The CDR3 DNA is TGTGCCTGGAGTGGGGGCGTATGGGCTCGAACGGGAGGAGATGAGCAGTTCTTC. Encoded protein: CAWSGGVWARTGGDEQFF. The full variable domain, in which reference TRBV30 and TRBJ2-1 provide the parts outside the CDR3, is SQTIHQWPATLVQPVGSPLSLECTVEGTSNPNLYWYRQAAGRGLQLLFYSVGIGQISSEVPQNLSASRPQDRQFILSSKKLLLSDSGFYLCAWSGGVWARTGGDEQFFGPGTRLTVL.

The rearrangement joins TRBV7-9 to TRBJ2-1; possibly TRBD2 for D (6 bases). This CDR3 is built from 15 residues. Trimming left V 5 bases short and J 7 bases short, with 18 bases between. The germline V gene has CDR1 SEHNR and CDR2 FQNEAQ (reference sequence). The DNA for the CDR3 is TGTGCCAGCAGCCAGACTAGGGGTCGCGGGAATGAGCAGTTCTTC. It encodes CASSQTRGRGNEQFF.

This clone showed up just once. The chain links TRBV18 to TRBJ2-7; 9 nucleotides match TRBD1. The CDR3 contains 17 residues. With 3 bases clipped from V and 3 bases from J, the junction kept 12 bases outside the gene matches. Germline loops: CDR1 KGHSH, CDR2 LQKENI. This CDR3 is CASSPPTGTGSFYEQYF. CDR3 bases: TGTGCCAGCTCACCGCCCACCGGGACAGGGAGTTTCTACGAGCAGTACTTC. Full variable domain (missing parts from reference TRBV18 and TRBJ2-7): NAGVMQNPRHLVRRRGQEARLRCSPMKGHSHVYWYRQLPEEGLKFMVYLQKENIIDESGMPKERFSAEFPKEGPSILRIQQVVRGDSAAYFCASSPPTGTGSFYEQYFGPGTRLTVT.

The V call is TRBV5-1, the J call TRBJ2-2; 8 nucleotides align to TRBD2. This CDR3 has 14 residues. Trimming at V came to 9 bases and at J to 5 bases, leaving 9 bases not matched to a gene. Germline V CDR1 and CDR2: SGHRS, YFSETQ. The CDR3, as DNA: TGCGCCACGAATAGCGGGATGGCGACCGGGGAGCTGTTTTTT. Protein sequence: CATNSGMATGELFF.

The count of this clone is one. V gene TRBV10-2 combines with J gene TRBJ1-2, with D possibly matching TRBD1 (5 bases). The CDR3 consists of 13 residues. V dropped 3 bases and J dropped 5 bases, with 10 bases sitting between them. Germline lookup yields CDR1 WSHSY and CDR2 SAAADI. For the CDR3, the DNA is TGCGCCAGCAGTGAAGACAGATTATATGGCTACACCTTC. This sequence encodes CASSEDRLYGYTF.

The chain combines TRBV6-5 with TRBJ2-7; no definite D call. V was clipped by 4 bases and J by 3 bases, with 7 bases between them. Germline assignment: CDR1 MNHEY and CDR2 SVGAGI. The CDR3 has 12 residues. The CDR3 here is CASSSLYYEQYF. CDR3 nucleotides: TGTGCCAGCAGTTCTCTGTACTACGAGCAGTACTTC.

This chain connects TRBV9 to TRBJ2-1; 7 nucleotides agree with TRBD2. The CDR3 is made up of 12 amino acids. The V gene's germline CDR1 is SGDLS and CDR2 YYNGEE. Germline trimming cut 10 bases from V and 7 bases from J; bases unmatched to any gene: 8. CDR3 loop: CARGGGRNEQFF. The CDR3 DNA sequence: TGTGCCCGGGGAGGCGGGAGAAATGAGCAGTTCTTC.

This chain uses TRBV5-1 with TRBJ2-7, with D uncertain. There are 11 residues in the CDR3. Germline CDR1 reads SGHRS; CDR2 reads YFSETQ. V was shortened by 4 bases and J by 1 base, with 3 bases between the two germline ends. The CDR3 loop is CASSPSYEQYF. The CDR3 nucleotides are TGCGCCAGCAGCCCTTCCTACGAGCAGTACTTC.

V usage is TRBV19 and J usage is TRBJ1-5; 7 bases match TRBD1. The CDR3 sequence is 14 residues long. Per germline, CDR1 LNHDA and CDR2 SQIVND (reference sequence). After removal of 9 bases from V and 5 bases from J, the junction contained 10 bases not matched to a gene. Here the CDR3 reads CASSTGEEHQPQHF. Written as DNA, the CDR3 is TGTGCCAGCTCTACAGGGGAGGAACATCAGCCCCAGCATTTT.

V usage is TRBV27 and J usage is TRBJ1-1; TRBD1 agrees at 7 bases. Germline V gene sequence: CDR1 MNHEY, CDR2 SMNVEV (reference sequence). The trim removed 1 base at V and 8 bases at J, leaving 1 base unmatched. This CDR3 is built from 12 residues. The CDR3 protein is CASSLLGQEAFF. The CDR3 nucleotides read TGTGCCAGCAGTTTATTGGGACAGGAAGCTTTCTTT.

CDR3 sequence (DNA): TGTGCCAGCAGCTTCGCAGCGGGAGGAGGATACGAGCAGTACTTC. Translated, it gives CASSFAAGGGYEQYF. This chain uses TRBV5-8 with TRBJ2-7, with 9 bases identical to TRBD2. The V segment lost 2 bases and the J segment 4 bases; nucleotides outside the gene matches: 7. This CDR3 has 15 residues. Germline V lookup: CDR1 SGHTS, CDR2 YDEGEE.

CDR3 DNA: TGCAGTGCTAGGGAGGGCACTGAAGCTTTCTTT. It translates to CSAREGTEAFF. The rearrangement joins TRBV20-1 to TRBJ1-1; D is unclear. Per the germline V gene, CDR1 is DFQATT and CDR2 is SNEGSKA (reference sequence). This CDR3 contains 11 residues. The V gene lost 3 bases and the J gene lost 4 bases, with 6 bases spanning the gap.

The genes are TRBV7-8 and TRBJ1-3; no firm D call. The CDR3 length is 15 residues. Germline CDR1 SGHVS, CDR2 FQNEAQ. V lost 5 bases and J 4 bases, leaving 15 bases between the germline ends. The CDR3 loop is CASSLRPLAGNTIYF. The CDR3 DNA is TGTGCCAGCAGCCTTCGGCCTCTAGCAGGAAACACCATATATTTT.

This CDR3 reads CAISLAGVSNEQFF. The CDR3 bases are TGTGCCATCAGCCTAGCGGGAGTCTCCAATGAGCAGTTCTTC. The chain employs TRBV10-3 and TRBJ2-1; 10 bases are a match to TRBD2. The CDR3 extends over 14 amino acids. V dropped 6 bases and J dropped 6; count of bases not matched to a gene: 5. Germline CDR1 and CDR2: ENHRY and SYGVKD.

This clone has only one observation. The rearrangement joins TRBV2 to TRBJ2-7; 8 bases are shared with TRBD1. Germline V gene lookup returns CDR1 SNHLY and CDR2 FYNNEI. There are 16 residues in the CDR3. The V gene end was trimmed by 5 bases and the J gene end by 2 bases; junction bases not matched to a gene: 11. In nucleotides, the CDR3 is TGTGCCAGCAGTTCACCCCGGGACAGGAGTCCCTACGAGCAGTACTTC. Amino acids: CASSSPRDRSPYEQYF.

The chain recombines TRBV6-5 with TRBJ2-5; 10 bases fit TRBD2. V lost 4 bases, J lost 1 base, and 6 bases stayed unmatched. The V gene's germline CDR1 is MNHEY and CDR2 SVGAGI. This CDR3 spans 16 amino acids. In DNA, the CDR3 is TGTGCCAGCAGTTCACCTAGCGGGAGCTCCCAAGAGACCCAGTACTTC. This sequence encodes CASSSPSGSSQETQYF.

The chain recombines TRBV4-1 with TRBJ2-7, with D possibly being TRBD1 (6 bases). Germline V gene lookup returns CDR1 MGHRA and CDR2 YSYEKL. Trimming took 0 bases from V and 0 from J, leaving 15 bases between them. CDR3 length: 17 amino acids. The CDR3 sequence: CASSQESDRISSYEQYF. CDR3 DNA sequence: TGCGCCAGCAGCCAAGAAAGTGACAGGATAAGCTCCTACGAGCAGTACTTC.

This clone was seen a single time. This CDR3 is missing its conserved last phenylalanine or tryptophan, likely due to a read error. The DNA is omitted, as the CDR3 cannot be located on it reliably, and the CDR3 follows TCRdb's listing. The J gene is TRBJ2-7, the V gene TRBV6-1; the DNA was not compared with TRBD2, the D call given in the table. Per the germline V gene, CDR1 is MNHNS and CDR2 is SASEGT. The CDR3 totals 12 residues, both ends included. The CDR3 here is CASSEVRGLVIC.

The chain has TRBV11-2 and TRBJ2-7; TRBD2 agrees at 10 bases. The CDR3 has 17 residues. The V and J ends lost 2 bases and 2 bases, in that order; junction bases with no gene match: 9. Germline V lookup: CDR1 SGHAT, CDR2 FQNNGV. Here the CDR3 DNA reads TGTGCCAGCAGCTTAATCTCTAGCGGGAGTAGGACCTACGAGCAGTACTTC. Protein: CASSLISSGSRTYEQYF.

As DNA, the CDR3 is TGTGCCAGCAGCCCAGGGGCTGGCAACATTCAGTACTTC. Encoded protein: CASSPGAGNIQYF. This chain links TRBV7-8 with TRBJ2-4, with D possibly being TRBD1 (6 bases). This CDR3 region has 13 residues. V shed 5 bases and J shed 7 bases, with 12 bases lying between them. Germline loops: CDR1 SGHVS, CDR2 FQNEAQ. Together with reference TRBV7-8 and TRBJ2-4, the CDR3 gives the full variable domain: GAGVSQSPRYKVAKRGQDVALRCDPISGHVSLFWYQQALGQGPEFLTYFQNEAQLDKSGLPSDRFFAERPEGSVSTLKIQRTQQEDSAVYLCASSPGAGNIQYFGAGTRLSVL.

The rearrangement uses TRBV30 and TRBJ2-2; tentatively, D is TRBD1 (5 bases). The CDR3 runs to 13 residues. In germline, CDR1 is GTSNPN, CDR2 SVGIG (reference sequence). V was trimmed by 5 bases and J by 1 base, leaving 8 bases between them. CDR3 sequence reads: CAWVQENTGELFF. CDR3 bases: TGTGCCTGGGTACAGGAGAACACCGGGGAGCTGTTTTTT.